The sequence of this TCR beta chain was determined in a study of control samples from healthy donors and cancer patients. This CDR3 comprises 15 residues. The V gene's germline CDR1 is SGHVS and CDR2 FQNEAQ. With V trimmed by 1 base and J by 5 bases, 2 bases remained unmatched. Some clones are missing from TCRdb's copy, which holds only in-frame ones; the method was immunoSEQ multiplex PCR. The repertoire holds over 45,000 clones, with roughly nine tenths as singletons. The clonotype comes from a middle-aged man with colorectal cancer. Source material: PBMCs. This chain links TRBV7-8 with TRBJ2-3, with 11 bases matching TRBD2. The DNA for the CDR3 is TGTGCCAGCAGCTTAGAACTAGCGGGAGAAGATACGCAGTATTTT. It translates to CASSLELAGEDTQYF.